Sequencing of this T cell receptor (beta chain) was carried out in a study of blood T cells in healthy people across ages. The authors isolated at least 6.5 million PBMCs per sample. Next came a second PCR, run for about 7 to 12 cycles, which used a sample-barcoded 5' primer along with a J-beta primer mix. TCRdb reprocessed the 5' RACE reads via MiXCR and lists one record per CDR3 protein. This sample has hundreds of thousands of distinct CDR3 sequences, with 55% to 75% found just once. Turning to this clonotype: Its specificity is unknown.

Findings and caveats of the study: A strong correlation between TCR beta diversity and naive T cell percentage was seen. In older individuals, TCR beta diversity per million T cells was lower, falling roughly linearly with age.

Sequenced material: blood. The clonotype was recovered from a man aged 25-45 years in good health.

CDR3 in amino acids: CAISLGEAGANVLTF. The DNA for the CDR3 is TGTGCCATCAGCCTGGGGGAAGCTGGGGCCAACGTCCTGACTTTC. V is TRBV10-3 and J is TRBJ2-6; either TRBD1 or TRBD2 may supply D (5 bases each). CDR1 and CDR2 from the germline V gene are ENHRY and SYGVKD. The CDR3 sequence is 15 residues long. V shed 6 bases and J shed 2 bases, with 11 bases lying between them.